The TCR beta chain described here comes from a study of blood T cell repertoires in COVID-19. Study-level background: Some COVID-19 samples were acute and others convalescent; all came from the United States, Italy and Spain.

Assignments of participants to cohorts depended upon their own reported clinical history. Original analysis: Reference gene primers were amplified, and this amplification served to estimate nucleated cell counts. Profiling relied on immunoSEQ multiplex PCR, and the TCRdb table lists in-frame clones only, not all of them. V and J calls and clone size are given by that table; D and trimming were obtained from the DNA. The data show over 250,000 clones, with less than 90% seen just once and 2.5% to 3.5% held by the top ten. The sample taken for sequencing was PBMCs or T cells enriched from blood (not recorded which). The TCR sequence derives from a woman aged 45-65 years who had recovered from COVID-19.

This CDR3 is CASSDRDLGNSPLHF. The CDR3 DNA is TGTGCCAGCAGTGACCGGGACTTAGGTAATTCACCCCTCCACTTT. V gene TRBV6-1 combines with J gene TRBJ1-6; TRBD1 might be the D (5 bases). The ends were cut back, 3 bases at V and 6 bases at J, with 12 bases in the middle. This CDR3 spans 15 amino acids. Germline lookup yields CDR1 MNHNS and CDR2 SASEGT.